The clone carrying this T cell receptor beta chain was seen at least ten times. TCRdb itself ran the 5' RACE reads through MiXCR, one entry per CDR3 protein. The sample yields some 56,000 distinct CDR3 sequences, roughly 3.8% seen once. This sample was included in a study of neurological immune-mediated disorders. Trimming removed 4 bases from V and 0 bases from J; junction bases left unmatched: 1. CDR1 is SGHRS, CDR2 YFSETQ, per germline. The CDR3 spans 14 residues. This chain connects TRBV5-1 to TRBJ1-3, with TRBD1 identical over 7 bases. The sequence was obtained from a man aged 55 to 70 with multiple sclerosis. Sample: PBMCs. The CDR3 loop reads CASSRTGSGNTIYF. The CDR3 region has the DNA TGCGCCAGCAGCCGGACAGGCTCTGGAAACACCATATATTTT.